The 17 T cell receptor beta chains listed next were all sequenced from one sample in a study of OX40 agonist ivuxolimab in advanced cancers. The data were produced by immunoSEQ multiplex PCR, yet TCRdb's version contains in-frame clones alone and is incomplete. The sample contains over 100,000 clones, over 85% of which appear only once. The material was CD4+ or CD8+ T cells sorted from blood, obtained in a trial of the OX40 agonist ivuxolimab. These receptors all stem from an adult with an advanced solid tumor such as melanoma, head and neck, liver or kidney cancer.

The CDR3 reads CASSEARAFF. CDR3 sequence (DNA): TGTGCCAGCAGTGAAGCGCGAGCTTTCTTT. The rearrangement uses TRBV6-1 and TRBJ1-1; the D is unclear. Germline V gene sequence: CDR1 MNHNS, CDR2 SASEGT. The germline V and J ends were trimmed by 0 bases and 10 bases, with 3 bases remaining between them. The CDR3 extends over 10 amino acids.

The CDR3 region has the DNA TGCAGCGTTACCACAAGGGAGACCCAGTACTTC. Translated, it gives CSVTTRETQYF. The chain couples TRBV29-1 to TRBJ2-5; D remains unclear. The CDR3 runs 11 residues. The V end was cut by 5 bases, the J end by 5 bases, with 9 bases between. CDR1 is SQVTM, CDR2 ANQGSEA, per germline.

This clone appeared once. The chain recombines TRBV5-1 with TRBJ2-3, with TRBD2 matching 8 bases. With 7 bases clipped from V and 0 bases from J, the junction kept 7 bases outside the gene matches. The CDR3 is 15 residues long. Per the germline V gene, CDR1 is SGHRS and CDR2 is YFSETQ. The CDR3 sequence: CASQTSGASTDTQYF. CDR3 nucleotides: TGCGCCAGCCAAACTAGCGGCGCTAGCACAGATACGCAGTATTTT.

J is TRBJ1-2 and V is TRBV11-3, with D maybe TRBD1 (6 bases). This CDR3 has 13 amino acids. The germline gives CDR1 SGHNT, CDR2 YENEEA. The V and J ends lost 5 bases and 3 bases respectively, with 10 bases between them. The CDR3 DNA is TGTGCCAGCAGCGTTCAGGGGCACTATGGCTACACCTTC. Translation gives CASSVQGHYGYTF.

The chain employs TRBV11-3 and TRBJ2-2; D is uncertain. V was pared by 5 bases and J by 4 bases, with 8 bases between. CDR3 length equals 13 residues. The V gene's germline CDR1 is SGHNT and CDR2 YENEEA. This chain's CDR3 is CASSPMVTGELFF. The CDR3 DNA reads TGTGCCAGCAGCCCGATGGTCACCGGGGAGCTGTTTTTT. Variable domain in full (rest from reference TRBV11-3 and TRBJ2-2): EAGVVQSPRYKIIEKKQPVAFWCNPISGHNTLYWYLQNLGQGPELLIRYENEEAVDDSQLPKDRFSAERLKGVDSTLKIQPAELGDSAVYLCASSPMVTGELFFGEGSRLTVL.

This clone was found a few times. The V and J genes are TRBV5-4 and TRBJ2-7, with unresolved D. Between the trimmed V and J ends, which lost 0 bases and 3 bases, there was a span of 4 bases. The germline CDR1 and CDR2 sequences are SGHNT and YYREEE (reference sequence). The CDR3 has 12 residues. The CDR3 nucleotides read TGTGCCAGCAGCTTGGACATCTACGAGCAGTACTTC. It specifies CASSLDIYEQYF.

The chain recombines TRBV18 with TRBJ2-5; D is unresolved. Germline V gene sequence: CDR1 KGHSH, CDR2 LQKENI. This CDR3 has 15 amino acids. Trimming took 0 bases from V and 6 from J, leaving 14 bases between them. The CDR3 sequence is CASSPPMSGGKTQYF. As DNA, the CDR3 is TGTGCCAGCTCACCACCGATGTCGGGTGGCAAGACCCAGTACTTC.

The V and J genes are TRBV5-6 and TRBJ1-5, with D hard to call. The germline V gene has CDR1 SGHDT and CDR2 YYEEEE. The CDR3 runs to 16 residues. Trimming removed 1 base at V and 6 bases at J, with 17 bases between. CDR3 nucleotides: TGTGCCAGCAGCTTGTATTCTGGGGAAATGGGTCAGCCCCAGCATTTT. Its protein product is CASSLYSGEMGQPQHF.

The rearrangement joins TRBV19 to TRBJ1-2; possibly TRBD1 for D (5 bases). V lost 3 bases to trimming and J lost 2 bases, with 13 bases between them. Germline V lookup: CDR1 LNHDA, CDR2 SQIVND (reference sequence). This CDR3 is 15 amino acids long. CDR3 in DNA: TGTGCCAGTAGTATGGGGCAGGGCTTAAACTATGGCTACACCTTC. This encodes CASSMGQGLNYGYTF. Using reference TRBV19 and TRBJ1-2 for the parts outside the CDR3, the full variable domain is DGGITQSPKYLFRKEGQNVTLSCEQNLNHDAMYWYRQDPGQGLRLIYYSQIVNDFQKGDIAEGYSVSREKKESFPLTVTSAQKNPTAFYLCASSMGQGLNYGYTFGSGTRLTVV.

V usage is TRBV7-2 and J usage is TRBJ2-3; the D gene is possibly TRBD2 (7 bases). Trimming took off 4 bases at V and 4 bases at J, with 15 bases between the two ends. Per the germline V gene, CDR1 is SGHTA and CDR2 is FQGNSA. This CDR3 spans 15 amino acids. The CDR3: CASSYLRGLADTQYF. The CDR3 nucleotides read TGTGCCAGCAGCTACTTGCGGGGGCTCGCAGATACGCAGTATTTT.

The chain carries TRBV6-1 and TRBJ1-1; 9 bases agree with TRBD1. CDR1 MNHNS and CDR2 SASEGT come from the germline V gene. This CDR3 region has 12 residues. Losses at the gene ends were 4 bases for V and 7 bases for J; bases not matched to a gene: 1. This CDR3 reads CASSADRGEAFF. The CDR3 DNA sequence: TGTGCCAGCAGTGCGGACAGGGGTGAAGCTTTCTTT.

This chain links TRBV5-1 with TRBJ2-3; 7 bases fit TRBD2. J gave up 1 base and V 2 bases, and 4 bases lay outside the gene matches. The CDR3 runs 15 residues. Germline assignment: CDR1 SGHRS and CDR2 YFSETQ. The CDR3 loop is CASSFSSGGTDTQYF. The CDR3 nucleotides read TGCGCCAGCAGCTTCTCCAGCGGGGGCACAGATACGCAGTATTTT.

J is TRBJ2-5 and V is TRBV7-2; 7 bases are shared with TRBD2. V shed 3 bases and J 5 bases; nucleotides not matched to a gene: 9. The CDR3 is 15 residues long. The germline V gene has CDR1 SGHTA and CDR2 FQGNSA. The CDR3 spells CASSLGGRGEETQYF. CDR3 coding DNA: TGTGCCAGCAGCTTGGGAGGCCGGGGGGAGGAGACCCAGTACTTC.

The rearrangement uses TRBV5-5 and TRBJ2-1; D is ambiguous. The CDR3 extends over 14 amino acids. Trimming stripped 0 bases from V and 3 bases from J, with 7 bases between. Germline CDR1 and CDR2: SGHKS and YYEKEE (reference sequence). CDR3 DNA: TGTGCCAGCAGCTTGGCACACAGCTACAATGAGCAGTTCTTC. This encodes CASSLAHSYNEQFF.

The rearrangement links TRBV6-1 to TRBJ1-3; D is possibly TRBD1 (5 bases). The CDR3 is 14 amino acids. In germline, CDR1 is MNHNS, CDR2 SASEGT. V lost 6 bases and J 2 bases, leaving 11 bases between the germline ends. This CDR3 is CASRKGTAGNTIYF. Here the CDR3 DNA reads TGTGCCAGCAGGAAGGGGACTGCTGGAAACACCATATATTTT.

The V and J genes are TRBV30 and TRBJ2-7; TRBD1 agrees at 9 bases. J lost 5 bases, V lost 2 bases, and 4 bases had no gene match. Germline V CDR1 and CDR2: GTSNPN, SVGIG (reference sequence). CDR3 length equals 13 residues. CDR3 nucleotide sequence: TGTGCCTGGAGTCAAGACAGGGGGGACGAGCAGTACTTC. Protein product: CAWSQDRGDEQYF.

The chain is built from TRBV28 and TRBJ2-7; the match to TRBD1 covers 7 bases. CDR1 and CDR2 from the germline V gene are MDHEN and SYDVKM. J lost 0 bases, V lost 5 bases, and 4 bases had no gene match. This CDR3 comprises 14 residues. The CDR3 loop reads CASSVQGRSYEQYF. The DNA for the CDR3 is TGTGCCAGCAGTGTACAGGGGCGCTCCTACGAGCAGTACTTC.